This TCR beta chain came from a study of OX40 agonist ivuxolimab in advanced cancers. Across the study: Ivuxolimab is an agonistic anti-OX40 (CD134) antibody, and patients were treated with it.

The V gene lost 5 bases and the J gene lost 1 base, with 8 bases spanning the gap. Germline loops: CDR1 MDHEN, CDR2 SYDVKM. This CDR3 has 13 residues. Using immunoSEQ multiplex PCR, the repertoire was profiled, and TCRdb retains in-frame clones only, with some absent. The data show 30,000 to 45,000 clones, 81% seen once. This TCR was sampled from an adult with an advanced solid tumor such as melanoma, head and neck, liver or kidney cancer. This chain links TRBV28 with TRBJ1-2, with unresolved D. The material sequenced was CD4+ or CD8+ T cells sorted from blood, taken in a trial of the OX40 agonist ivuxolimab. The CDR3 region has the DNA TGTGCCAGCAGTGACTCGGTTAACTATGGCTACACCTTC. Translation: CASSDSVNYGYTF.